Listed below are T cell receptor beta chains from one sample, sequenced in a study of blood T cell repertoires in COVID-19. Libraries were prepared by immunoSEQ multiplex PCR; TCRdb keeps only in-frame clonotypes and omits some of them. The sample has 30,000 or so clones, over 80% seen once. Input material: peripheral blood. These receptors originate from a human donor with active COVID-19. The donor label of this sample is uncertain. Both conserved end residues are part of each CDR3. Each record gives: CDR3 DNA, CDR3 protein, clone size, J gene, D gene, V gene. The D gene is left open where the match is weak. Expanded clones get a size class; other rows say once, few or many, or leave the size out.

CDR3 DNA: TGTGCCAGCAGTGACGGGGGACACCCGTGTTACGAGCAGTACTTC; CDR3 protein: CASSDGGHPCYEQYF; clone size: -; J gene: TRBJ2-7; D gene: -; V gene: TRBV6-4
CDR3 DNA: TGTGCCAGCAGTTTGGGACTCCTGGGGGAGCAGTACTTC; CDR3 protein: CASSLGLLGEQYF; clone size: -; J gene: TRBJ2-7; D gene: -; V gene: TRBV6-5
CDR3 DNA: TGCGCCAGCAGGTGGACTAGCGGGAGGGGAACAGATACGCAGTATTTT; CDR3 protein: CASRWTSGRGTDTQYF; clone size: -; J gene: TRBJ2-3; D gene: TRBD2; V gene: TRBV10-2
CDR3 DNA: TGTGCCAGCTCACATGAAGCACCAGGGACAGGGGAGATATTGGGTGAAAAACTGTTTTTT; CDR3 protein: CASSHEAPGTGEILGEKLFF; clone size: -; J gene: TRBJ1-4; D gene: TRBD1; V gene: TRBV18
CDR3 DNA: TGTGCCAGCAGCCCCACAGGGGGTTTGGACACTGAAGCTTTCTTT; CDR3 protein: CASSPTGGLDTEAFF; clone size: -; J gene: TRBJ1-1; D gene: TRBD1; V gene: TRBV11-2
CDR3 DNA: TGTGCCAGCAGCCTACAGGGGGCAGATACGCAGTATTTT; CDR3 protein: CASSLQGADTQYF; clone size: -; J gene: TRBJ2-3; D gene: TRBD1; V gene: TRBV28
CDR3 DNA: TGTGCCAGCAGCGGCAGGGGGTCGGCGGGCTACACCTTC; CDR3 protein: CASSGRGSAGYTF; clone size: -; J gene: TRBJ1-2; D gene: TRBD1; V gene: TRBV5-5
CDR3 DNA: TGTGCCAGCAGCGTAGGAGGAGGTTGGGAGGGCGGGGCTTTCTTT; CDR3 protein: CASSVGGGWEGGAFF; clone size: -; J gene: TRBJ1-1; D gene: -; V gene: TRBV9
CDR3 DNA: TGTGCCAGCAGTTCCCCTAGCGGGAGTAGTTACGAGCAGTACTTC; CDR3 protein: CASSSPSGSSYEQYF; clone size: -; J gene: TRBJ2-7; D gene: TRBD2; V gene: TRBV28
CDR3 DNA: TGTGCCAGCAGCGTATCCTCCGTCGGGGGCACAGATACGCAGTATTTT; CDR3 protein: CASSVSSVGGTDTQYF; clone size: -; J gene: TRBJ2-3; D gene: -; V gene: TRBV9
CDR3 DNA: TGTGCCAGCAGCCCCCTAAGTAGCGGGGGGGCTGGGGACAAAAACATTCAGTACTTC; CDR3 protein: CASSPLSSGGAGDKNIQYF; clone size: -; J gene: TRBJ2-4; D gene: TRBD2; V gene: TRBV5-4
CDR3 DNA: TGTGCCAGCAGTTCGCTTGGGAGTAACGAGCAGTACTTC; CDR3 protein: CASSSLGSNEQYF; clone size: -; J gene: TRBJ2-7; D gene: -; V gene: TRBV27
CDR3 DNA: TGTGCCAGCAGCCCGTTTGTAGGGGTTGGCTATGGCTACACCTTC; CDR3 protein: CASSPFVGVGYGYTF; clone size: -; J gene: TRBJ1-2; D gene: -; V gene: TRBV7-2
CDR3 DNA: TGTGCCAGCACCTTCGGGCTAGCCACAGATACGCAGTATTTT; CDR3 protein: CASTFGLATDTQYF; clone size: -; J gene: TRBJ2-3; D gene: -; V gene: TRBV5-4
CDR3 DNA: TGCAGCTCGCAGGGACTAGCGGGAAAGGGCAATGAGCAGTTCTTC; CDR3 protein: CSSQGLAGKGNEQFF; clone size: -; J gene: TRBJ2-1; D gene: TRBD2; V gene: TRBV29-1
CDR3 DNA: TGTGCCAGCAGTCAAGGGTTGAGGAACACTGAAGCTTTCTTT; CDR3 protein: CASSQGLRNTEAFF; clone size: -; J gene: TRBJ1-1; D gene: -; V gene: TRBV3-1/TRBV3-2
CDR3 DNA: TGTGCCAGTAGTACAACCGGGACTACCACAGTCGCGTACGAGCAGTACTTC; CDR3 protein: CASSTTGTTTVAYEQYF; clone size: -; J gene: TRBJ2-7; D gene: TRBD2; V gene: TRBV19
CDR3 DNA: TGTGCCAGCAGTGAACTAGCGGAGTCCTACAATGAGCAGTTCTTC; CDR3 protein: CASSELAESYNEQFF; clone size: -; J gene: TRBJ2-1; D gene: TRBD2; V gene: TRBV28
CDR3 DNA: TGTGCCAGCAGCCCCGACAGGGAGGAGAGCTATGGCTACACCTTC; CDR3 protein: CASSPDREESYGYTF; clone size: -; J gene: TRBJ1-2; D gene: TRBD1; V gene: TRBV7-8
CDR3 DNA: TGTGCCAGCAGCTCAGGACAGGGGAATCAGCCCCAGCATTTT; CDR3 protein: CASSSGQGNQPQHF; clone size: -; J gene: TRBJ1-5; D gene: TRBD1; V gene: TRBV7-6
CDR3 DNA: TGTGCCAGCAGCCCAGGGACTAGCGACCACACAGATACGCAGTATTTT; CDR3 protein: CASSPGTSDHTDTQYF; clone size: once; J gene: TRBJ2-3; D gene: TRBD2; V gene: TRBV9
CDR3 DNA: TGTGCCACCACTTTAGCGGGGGGGCGTGGAGATGAGCAGTTCTTC; CDR3 protein: CATTLAGGRGDEQFF; clone size: -; J gene: TRBJ2-1; D gene: TRBD2; V gene: TRBV6-6
CDR3 DNA: TGTGCCAGCAGCGACCGGGACAGGGGATACGAGCAGTACTTC; CDR3 protein: CASSDRDRGYEQYF; clone size: -; J gene: TRBJ2-7; D gene: TRBD1; V gene: TRBV5-4
CDR3 DNA: TGTGCCAGCAGCTTAATTCCTGCTAGCGGGGGGGTGTATGAGCAGTTCTTC; CDR3 protein: CASSLIPASGGVYEQFF; clone size: -; J gene: TRBJ2-1; D gene: TRBD2; V gene: TRBV11-2
CDR3 DNA: TGTGCCAGCAGTTACTCGTCGGGACAGTATGGCTACACCTTC; CDR3 protein: CASSYSSGQYGYTF; clone size: -; J gene: TRBJ1-2; D gene: TRBD1; V gene: TRBV6-6
CDR3 DNA: TGTGCCAGCAGCTTAGGAGGGACAGCCTCCTACGAGCAGTACTTC; CDR3 protein: CASSLGGTASYEQYF; clone size: -; J gene: TRBJ2-7; D gene: TRBD1; V gene: TRBV7-2
CDR3 DNA: TGTGCCAGCAGCTTAAGAGGGACTAGCCCGCGGGGGGGCCCCTCCTACGAGCAGTACTTC; CDR3 protein: CASSLRGTSPRGGPSYEQYF; clone size: -; J gene: TRBJ2-7; D gene: TRBD2; V gene: TRBV7-3
CDR3 DNA: TGTGCCAGCAGCTCCCGGGGGAGCGGGGTTTCCTCCTACGAGCAGTACTTC; CDR3 protein: CASSSRGSGVSSYEQYF; clone size: -; J gene: TRBJ2-7; D gene: TRBD2; V gene: TRBV11-2
CDR3 DNA: TGTGCCAGCAGCCCGCGGCCGCCTCCTAATGAGCAGTTCTTC; CDR3 protein: CASSPRPPPNEQFF; clone size: -; J gene: TRBJ2-1; D gene: -; V gene: TRBV9
CDR3 DNA: TGTGCCAGCAGTTACGGCCGGGACAAGAACACCGGGGAGCTGTTTTTT; CDR3 protein: CASSYGRDKNTGELFF; clone size: -; J gene: TRBJ2-2; D gene: -; V gene: TRBV6-2/TRBV6-3
CDR3 DNA: TGTGCCAGCAGCTTAAGCGGAGGCGACGTCTACGAGCAGTACTTC; CDR3 protein: CASSLSGGDVYEQYF; clone size: -; J gene: TRBJ2-7; D gene: -; V gene: TRBV11-1
CDR3 DNA: TGTGCCAGCAGCTTAGATGCGGGGGACAAACGGTACTTC; CDR3 protein: CASSLDAGDKRYF; clone size: few; J gene: TRBJ2-7; D gene: -; V gene: TRBV11-3
CDR3 DNA: TGTGCCAGCAGTTCCGGGACAGGGTTAGATACGCAGTATTTT; CDR3 protein: CASSSGTGLDTQYF; clone size: -; J gene: TRBJ2-3; D gene: TRBD1; V gene: TRBV6-6
CDR3 DNA: TGTGCCAGCAGAGGTACCAGGACTAGCGGTAACGAGCAGTACTTC; CDR3 protein: CASRGTRTSGNEQYF; clone size: -; J gene: TRBJ2-7; D gene: TRBD2; V gene: TRBV28
CDR3 DNA: TGTGCCAGCAGCCAGAAACAGGGGGTTCCCTACGAGCAGTACTTC; CDR3 protein: CASSQKQGVPYEQYF; clone size: once; J gene: TRBJ2-7; D gene: TRBD1; V gene: TRBV3-1/TRBV3-2
CDR3 DNA: TGTGCCAGCAGCTCGAGCTCCTACGAGCAGTACTTC; CDR3 protein: CASSSSSYEQYF; clone size: -; J gene: TRBJ2-7; D gene: -; V gene: TRBV7-6
CDR3 DNA: TGTGCCAGCAGTCGGACAGGATTTAATGAAAAACTGTTTTTT; CDR3 protein: CASSRTGFNEKLFF; clone size: -; J gene: TRBJ1-4; D gene: TRBD1; V gene: TRBV6-5
CDR3 DNA: TGTGCCAGTAGTATAACCCTGACAGGAATAAATGAAAAACTGTTTTTT; CDR3 protein: CASSITLTGINEKLFF; clone size: -; J gene: TRBJ1-4; D gene: -; V gene: TRBV19
CDR3 DNA: TGTGCCAGCAGTGCCATTGACAGGGCCTACGAGCAGTACTTC; CDR3 protein: CASSAIDRAYEQYF; clone size: few; J gene: TRBJ2-7; D gene: TRBD1; V gene: TRBV2
CDR3 DNA: TGTGCCAGCAGTTACTCCGGCAGGACAGGGGAGCCCCAGCATTTT; CDR3 protein: CASSYSGRTGEPQHF; clone size: -; J gene: TRBJ1-5; D gene: TRBD1; V gene: TRBV6-2/TRBV6-3
CDR3 DNA: TGTGCCAGTAGGAGGGACAGATTGAACACTGAAGCTTTCTTT; CDR3 protein: CASRRDRLNTEAFF; clone size: once; J gene: TRBJ1-1; D gene: TRBD1; V gene: TRBV19
CDR3 DNA: TGTGCCAGCAGTTACCCCCCTTCAACTAGCGGGGCCCCGTTCTTC; CDR3 protein: CASSYPPSTSGAPFF; clone size: once; J gene: TRBJ2-1; D gene: TRBD2; V gene: TRBV6-2/TRBV6-3
CDR3 DNA: TGTGCCAGCAGTTTAACTACGGGGGGTGGCTACACCTTC; CDR3 protein: CASSLTTGGGYTF; clone size: -; J gene: TRBJ1-2; D gene: -; V gene: TRBV12-3/TRBV12-4
CDR3 DNA: TGTGCCAGCAGCCTAGCCAGGGTGGCCGAGCAGTACTTC; CDR3 protein: CASSLARVAEQYF; clone size: once; J gene: TRBJ2-7; D gene: -; V gene: TRBV7-8
CDR3 DNA: TGTGCCTGGAGTATGGCGGGCCAGCAGTTCTTC; CDR3 protein: CAWSMAGQQFF; clone size: -; J gene: TRBJ2-1; D gene: -; V gene: TRBV30
CDR3 DNA: TGCGCCAGCAGCCAAGGTTCGGGAGGGAGGAGGTACGAGCAGTACTTC; CDR3 protein: CASSQGSGGRRYEQYF; clone size: -; J gene: TRBJ2-7; D gene: TRBD2; V gene: TRBV4-3
CDR3 DNA: TGTGCCAGCAGCCCCCGCAGGGACACTGAAGCTTTCTTT; CDR3 protein: CASSPRRDTEAFF; clone size: -; J gene: TRBJ1-1; D gene: -; V gene: TRBV12-3/TRBV12-4
CDR3 DNA: TGTGCCAGCAGTTACTCAGCGGGAACTGTCGACGAGCAGTACTTC; CDR3 protein: CASSYSAGTVDEQYF; clone size: few; J gene: TRBJ2-7; D gene: TRBD2; V gene: TRBV6-5
CDR3 DNA: TGTGCCAGCAGTCTACATAGCGGGAGGCTTCAAGAGACCCAGTACTTC; CDR3 protein: CASSLHSGRLQETQYF; clone size: -; J gene: TRBJ2-5; D gene: TRBD2; V gene: TRBV28
CDR3 DNA: TGTGCCAGCAGCCCTGCTGACAGGGGTTACGAGCAGTACTTC; CDR3 protein: CASSPADRGYEQYF; clone size: -; J gene: TRBJ2-7; D gene: TRBD1; V gene: TRBV7-3
CDR3 DNA: TGTGCCAGCAGCCCACCAGGGAGCACAGATACGCAGTATTTT; CDR3 protein: CASSPPGSTDTQYF; clone size: -; J gene: TRBJ2-3; D gene: -; V gene: TRBV11-2
CDR3 DNA: TGTGCCAGCAGTTTGGAGGCCTATGGCTACACCTTC; CDR3 protein: CASSLEAYGYTF; clone size: -; J gene: TRBJ1-2; D gene: -; V gene: TRBV12-3/TRBV12-4
CDR3 DNA: TGCAGCTTTTCGGGACTAGCGGGAGTAGATACGCAGTATTTT; CDR3 protein: CSFSGLAGVDTQYF; clone size: -; J gene: TRBJ2-3; D gene: TRBD2; V gene: TRBV29-1
CDR3 DNA: TGTGCCAGCAGCAATATAGCGGTAGATTACCAAGAGACCCAGTACTTC; CDR3 protein: CASSNIAVDYQETQYF; clone size: -; J gene: TRBJ2-5; D gene: -; V gene: TRBV5-5
CDR3 DNA: TGTGCCAGCAGTTGGGCCTTTGCCGGGAGTAATGAGCAGTTCTTC; CDR3 protein: CASSWAFAGSNEQFF; clone size: -; J gene: TRBJ2-1; D gene: -; V gene: TRBV28
CDR3 DNA: TGTGCCAGCAGCCCTAGGGGGGGGAACACTGAAGCTTTCTTT; CDR3 protein: CASSPRGGNTEAFF; clone size: once; J gene: TRBJ1-1; D gene: -; V gene: TRBV7-6
CDR3 DNA: TGTGCCAGCAGCCAGGGACAGGGACTCCCCGAAGCTTTCTTT; CDR3 protein: CASSQGQGLPEAFF; clone size: -; J gene: TRBJ1-1; D gene: TRBD1; V gene: TRBV14
CDR3 DNA: TGTGCCAGTAGTACGGTCCCTACGGGTGAGCAGTTCTTC; CDR3 protein: CASSTVPTGEQFF; clone size: -; J gene: TRBJ2-1; D gene: -; V gene: TRBV19